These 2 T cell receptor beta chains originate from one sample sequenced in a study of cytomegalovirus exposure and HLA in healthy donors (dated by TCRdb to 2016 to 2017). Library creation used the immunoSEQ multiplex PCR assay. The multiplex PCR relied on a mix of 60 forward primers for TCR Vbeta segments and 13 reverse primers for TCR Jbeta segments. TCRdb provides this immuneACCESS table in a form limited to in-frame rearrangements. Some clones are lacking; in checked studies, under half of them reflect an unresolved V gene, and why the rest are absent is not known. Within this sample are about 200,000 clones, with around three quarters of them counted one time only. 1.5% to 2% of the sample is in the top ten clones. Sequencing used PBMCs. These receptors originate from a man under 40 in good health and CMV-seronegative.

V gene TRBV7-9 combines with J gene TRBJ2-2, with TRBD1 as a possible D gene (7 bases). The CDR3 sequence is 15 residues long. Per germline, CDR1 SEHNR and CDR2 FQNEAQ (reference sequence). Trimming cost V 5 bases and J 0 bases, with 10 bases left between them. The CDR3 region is CASSQGGANTGELFF. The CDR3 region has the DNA TGTGCCAGCAGCCAGGGGGGAGCGAACACCGGGGAGCTGTTTTTT.

The CDR3 region is CASNRASNYGYTF. For the CDR3, the DNA is TGTGCCAGCAACCGCGCTTCTAACTATGGCTACACCTTC. J is TRBJ1-2 and V is TRBV6-1, with D unresolved. Trimming took 7 bases from V and 0 from J, leaving 9 bases between them. The CDR3 sequence is 13 residues long. Looked up from germline, CDR1 is MNHNS and CDR2 is SASEGT.